This T cell receptor beta chain is from a study of T-cell memory formation after mild COVID-19. Study as a whole: TCR clustering was largely donor specific.

Concerning this clonotype: Its specificity is not known.

TCRdb fed the 5' RACE reads into MiXCR, producing one record per CDR3 protein. Of approximately 260,000 distinct CDR3 sequences in the sample, about a sixth were seen once. Study results and caveats: Detection of some responders pre-infection suggested pre-existing cross-reactive memory T cells participated.

This TCR was recovered from a man aged 18 to 29 who had mild COVID-19 (a few samples of this study predate the infection). Cell type and time point are not known. Sequencing was performed on PBMCs or a T cell subset sorted from them (not recorded which).

CDR3 loop: CASSHRQESGNTIYF. CDR3 DNA: TGTGCCAGCAGCCACCGACAGGAGTCTGGAAACACCATATATTTT. V gene TRBV4-2 combines with J gene TRBJ1-3, with D tentatively TRBD1 (6 bases). V was cut by 3 bases and J by 1 base, with 10 bases left in between. Germline V lookup: CDR1 LGHNA, CDR2 YNFKEQ. This CDR3 region has 15 residues.